What follows are 24 T cell receptor beta chains derived from one specimen sequenced in a study of cytomegalovirus exposure and HLA in healthy donors. The PCR made use of 60 Vbeta and 13 Jbeta primers. Sequencing used immunoSEQ multiplex PCR; TCRdb keeps in-frame clones, though not all of them. The table includes about 200,000 clones, about 80% detected once. The sequencing sample was made of PBMCs. The receptors shown here come from a woman between 25 and 40 years old in good health and CMV-seronegative.

The J gene is TRBJ2-7, the V gene TRBV7-2; the D gene is possibly TRBD1 (6 bases). Germline values: CDR1 SGHTA, CDR2 FQGNSA. The CDR3 runs 12 residues. Trimming stripped 5 bases from V and 4 bases from J, with 9 bases between. The CDR3 here is CASSLGQYEQYF. The DNA of the CDR3 is TGTGCCAGCAGCCTCGGACAGTACGAGCAGTACTTC.

The V gene is TRBV11-2, the J gene TRBJ1-1, with TRBD1 matching 7 bases. The V gene's germline CDR1 is SGHAT and CDR2 FQNNGV. V trimming: 3 bases; J trimming: 0 bases; junction bases outside the gene matches: 4. This CDR3 comprises 15 residues. CDR3 residues: CASSFRGRVNTEAFF. CDR3 sequence (DNA): TGTGCCAGCAGCTTTAGGGGGCGCGTGAACACTGAAGCTTTCTTT. The whole variable domain, remainder taken from reference TRBV11-2 and TRBJ1-1, is EAGVAQSPRYKIIEKRQSVAFWCNPISGHATLYWYQQILGQGPKLLIQFQNNGVVDDSQLPKDRFSAERLKGVDSTLKIQPAKLEDSAVYLCASSFRGRVNTEAFFGQGTRLTVV.

This clone was found a few times. The CDR3 DNA follows: TGTGCCAGCAGCTTCGGTTACGGACTGACCGGGGAGCTGTTTTTT. Residues: CASSFGYGLTGELFF. The V and J genes are TRBV5-6 and TRBJ2-2; tentative D call: TRBD2 (5 bases). CDR1 is SGHDT and CDR2 is YYEEEE in the germline V gene. Trimming shortened V by 2 bases and J by 5 bases, and 13 bases separated the two germline ends. The CDR3 extends over 15 amino acids. Full variable domain (rest looked up from reference TRBV5-6 and TRBJ2-2): DAGVTQSPTHLIKTRGQQVTLRCSPKSGHDTVSWYQQALGQGPQFIFQYYEEEERQRGNFPDRFSGHQFPNYSSELNVNALLLGDSALYLCASSFGYGLTGELFFGEGSRLTVL.

This clone has only one observation. This chain uses TRBV6-1 with TRBJ2-1, with 7 positions matching TRBD2. CDR1 and CDR2 (germline): MNHNS, SASEGT. J lost 4 bases, V lost 3 bases, and 6 bases had no gene match. This CDR3 has 15 residues. The CDR3 nucleotides are TGTGCCAGCAGTGAGACTGGGGGGGAATACAATGAGCAGTTCTTC. This gives the protein CASSETGGEYNEQFF.

This rearrangement joins TRBV4-1 to TRBJ1-1; TRBD1 might be the D (6 bases). The ends were cut back, 5 bases at V and 0 bases at J, with 19 bases in the middle. The germline gives CDR1 MGHRA, CDR2 YSYEKL. The CDR3 spans 17 residues. CDR3 sequence: CASSEGPGTLMNTEAFF. CDR3 nucleotide sequence: TGCGCCAGCAGCGAAGGCCCCGGGACACTCATGAACACTGAAGCTTTCTTT.

There are a few counts of this clone. The genes are TRBV30 and TRBJ2-7, with D perhaps matching TRBD2 (5 bases). Per germline, CDR1 GTSNPN and CDR2 SVGIG (reference sequence). The CDR3 covers 12 residues. V gave up 0 bases and J gave up 7 bases, with 10 bases separating them. CDR3 nucleotide sequence: TGTGCCTGGAGTGTATGGACGGGGGAGCAGTACTTC. Protein: CAWSVWTGEQYF.

As DNA, the CDR3 is TGTGCCAGCAGCTGGACACTGCAAGAGACCCAGTACTTC. Translation gives CASSWTLQETQYF. The chain couples TRBV5-4 to TRBJ2-5; possible D gene TRBD1, 5 bases. The germline V gene encodes CDR1 SGHNT and CDR2 YYREEE (reference sequence). V lost 3 bases, J lost 2 bases, and 8 bases lay in between. This CDR3 comprises 13 residues. The complete variable domain, with remaining parts taken from reference TRBV5-4 and TRBJ2-5, reads ETGVTQSPTHLIKTRGQQVTLRCSSQSGHNTVSWYQQALGQGPQFIFQYYREEENGRGNFPPRFSGLQFPNYSSELNVNALELDDSALYLCASSWTLQETQYFGPGTRLLVL.

V is TRBV5-1 and J is TRBJ2-7; a possible D gene is TRBD1 (5 bases). CDR1 and CDR2 from the germline V gene are SGHRS and YFSETQ. The CDR3 has 15 amino acids. Trimming removed 0 bases at V and 4 bases at J, with 14 bases between. CDR3 nucleotide sequence: TGCGCCAGCAGCTTGGCCTTAGACAGTTTGTACGAGCAGTACTTC. It codes for CASSLALDSLYEQYF.

This CDR3 reads CASSLDRLNTDTQYF. The CDR3, as DNA: TGTGCCAGCAGCTTAGACAGGCTAAACACAGATACGCAGTATTTT. The chain employs TRBV7-9 and TRBJ2-3; possible D gene TRBD1, 5 bases. Trimming took off 1 base at V and 2 bases at J, with 10 bases between the two ends. CDR3 length equals 15 residues. Germline CDR1 is SEHNR and CDR2 is FQNEAQ (reference sequence).

The chain joins TRBV7-8 to TRBJ1-1; the D gene is possibly TRBD1 (5 bases). Trimming took 6 bases from V and 4 from J, leaving 12 bases between them. The CDR3 has 13 residues. Per the germline V gene, CDR1 is SGHVS and CDR2 is FQNEAQ. Here the CDR3 reads CASSVGGSTEAFF. The CDR3 DNA sequence: TGTGCCAGCAGTGTTGGGGGGAGCACTGAAGCTTTCTTT.

The chain links TRBV10-3 to TRBJ1-1, with 8 bases aligning to TRBD1. J lost 5 bases, V lost 3 bases, and 8 bases had no gene match. CDR1 is ENHRY and CDR2 is SYGVKD in the germline V gene. The CDR3 is made up of 15 amino acids. Here the CDR3 reads CAISDTGGRGTEAFF. The CDR3 DNA sequence: TGTGCCATCAGTGATACAGGGGGGCGGGGGACTGAAGCTTTCTTT.

This clone was found a few times. The junction differs from germline at one of its ends, possibly a read error. J is TRBJ1-2 and V is TRBV28; D unclear. The CDR3 loop spans 13 amino acids. Germline V gives CDR1 MDHEN, CDR2 SYDVKM. The CDR3 DNA reads TGTGCCAGCAGCGCGGGCTCTGCGTATGGCTACCCCTTC. As protein: CASSAGSAYGYPF.

The CDR3 sequence is CASSHYTGTNTGELFF. Here the CDR3 DNA reads TGCGCCAGCAGCCACTACACAGGGACGAACACCGGGGAGCTGTTTTTT. V usage is TRBV4-1 and J usage is TRBJ2-2, with a weak D call TRBD1 (6 bases). The germline V gene encodes CDR1 MGHRA and CDR2 YSYEKL. The CDR3 is 16 amino acids. The V end was cut by 3 bases, the J end by 0 bases, with 11 bases between.

J is TRBJ2-1 and V is TRBV6-4, with TRBD2 matching 9 bases. The ends lost 4 bases at V and 7 bases at J; junction bases unmatched: 5. The CDR3 loop spans 14 amino acids. Germline V gives CDR1 MRHNA, CDR2 SNTAGT. DNA for the CDR3: TGTGCCAGCAGTGTAGCGGGAGTGGTAAATGAGCAGTTCTTC. Residues: CASSVAGVVNEQFF.

The rearrangement uses TRBV5-4 and TRBJ2-6; D is undetermined. The V end was cut by 3 bases, the J end by 1 base, with 8 bases between. The CDR3 sequence is 15 residues long. Germline values: CDR1 SGHNT, CDR2 YYREEE (reference sequence). The CDR3 reads CASSSTESGANVLTF. CDR3 DNA sequence: TGTGCCAGCAGCTCTACGGAGTCTGGGGCCAACGTCCTGACTTTC.

V usage is TRBV10-1 and J usage is TRBJ1-1; TRBD1 is a possible D gene (6 bases). The V gene lost 5 bases and the J gene lost 7 bases, with 11 bases spanning the gap. The germline CDR1 and CDR2 sequences are WNHNN and SYGVQD (reference sequence). The CDR3 is made up of 12 amino acids. The CDR3 nucleotides read TGCGCCAGCAGTCGAGGGGGAAATGAAGCTTTCTTT. Protein product: CASSRGGNEAFF.

This clone has a single count. The chain links TRBV4-1 to TRBJ2-1; D remains ambiguous. Germline V gene lookup returns CDR1 MGHRA and CDR2 YSYEKL. Trimming cost V 0 bases and J 8 bases, with 8 bases left between them. The CDR3 runs 13 residues. This chain's CDR3 is CASSQDGYYEQFF. In nucleotides, the CDR3 is TGCGCCAGCAGCCAAGACGGGTACTATGAGCAGTTCTTC.

The V gene is TRBV19, the J gene TRBJ1-1; 7 bases align to TRBD1. Germline loops: CDR1 LNHDA, CDR2 SQIVND (reference sequence). CDR3 length: 14 residues. V lost 4 bases, J lost 2 bases, and 4 bases stayed unmatched. CDR3 sequence: CASSRQGPNTEAFF. The CDR3, as DNA: TGTGCCAGTAGTAGACAGGGCCCAAACACTGAAGCTTTCTTT.

CDR3 sequence reads: CAWSVFRPEGPPGEKLFF. The CDR3 coding sequence is TGTGCCTGGAGTGTATTCAGGCCCGAAGGCCCCCCAGGGGAAAAACTGTTTTTT. The chain combines TRBV30 with TRBJ1-4; perhaps TRBD1 as D (5 bases). The CDR3 consists of 18 residues. V was cut by 0 bases and J by 8 bases, with 25 bases left in between. Germline V gene sequence: CDR1 GTSNPN, CDR2 SVGIG (reference sequence).

The chain recombines TRBV19 with TRBJ2-1; TRBD2 aligns across 11 bases. The V segment lost 1 base and the J segment 6 bases; nucleotides outside the gene matches: 14. Germline CDR1 reads LNHDA; CDR2 reads SQIVND (reference sequence). The CDR3 has 19 residues. The CDR3 reads CASSIGRRLAGGLGNEQFF. The CDR3 DNA sequence: TGTGCCAGTAGTATAGGTCGCCGTCTAGCGGGGGGCTTGGGCAATGAGCAGTTCTTC.

The rearrangement uses TRBV25-1 and TRBJ1-5; the match to TRBD1 covers 8 bases. The CDR3 extends over 17 amino acids. The trim removed 4 bases at V and 4 bases at J, leaving 12 bases unmatched. CDR1 MGHDK and CDR2 SYGVNS come from the germline V gene. CDR3: CASSASTGQGLNQPQHF. The CDR3 nucleotides are TGTGCCAGCAGTGCCTCTACCGGACAGGGATTGAATCAGCCCCAGCATTTT.

This chain uses TRBV30 with TRBJ1-4, with a possible D match to TRBD1 (5 bases). CDR3 length: 13 amino acids. CDR1 and CDR2 (germline): GTSNPN, SVGIG (reference sequence). The V end lost 2 bases, the J end lost 10 bases, and 14 bases lay between the germline ends. The CDR3 spells CAWSMGPWGKLFF. CDR3 DNA: TGTGCCTGGAGTATGGGGCCGTGGGGAAAACTGTTTTTT.

The J gene is TRBJ1-2, the V gene TRBV19; 8 bases are shared with TRBD1. The germline V gene has CDR1 LNHDA and CDR2 SQIVND (reference sequence). This CDR3 is built from 14 residues. V trimming: 5 bases; J trimming: 0 bases; junction bases outside the gene matches: 2. The CDR3 DNA reads TGTGCCAGTAGTTCCAGGGGGCCTAACTATGGCTACACCTTC. This encodes CASSSRGPNYGYTF. Full variable domain (rest looked up from reference TRBV19 and TRBJ1-2): DGGITQSPKYLFRKEGQNVTLSCEQNLNHDAMYWYRQDPGQGLRLIYYSQIVNDFQKGDIAEGYSVSREKKESFPLTVTSAQKNPTAFYLCASSSRGPNYGYTFGSGTRLTVV.

The chain carries TRBV5-1 and TRBJ1-4, with D perhaps matching TRBD1 (5 bases). This CDR3 region has 14 residues. Per germline, CDR1 SGHRS and CDR2 YFSETQ. The V end lost 0 bases, the J end lost 8 bases, and 11 bases lay between the germline ends. The DNA of the CDR3 is TGCGCCAGCAGCTTGGCGGGGGTTCACGAAAAACTGTTTTTT. This codes for CASSLAGVHEKLFF.